This record covers a single T cell receptor beta chain. What it binds is unknown. These data come from a study of cytomegalovirus exposure and HLA in healthy donors. Whole-study findings and limits: Usually a TCR sequence was rare, but some public TCRs were found in many donors. For most TCR beta V segments, an earlier analysis put the productive rate at about 90% or about 30% of the time.

Trimming removed 3 bases at V and 11 bases at J, with 11 bases between. The CDR3 contains 11 residues. Looked up from germline, CDR1 is SGHTS and CDR2 is YDEGEE. When sampled, the donors appeared nominally healthy, though they likely had unrecorded immune exposures. The study ran its PCR with 60 Vbeta and 13 Jbeta primers. Generated by immunoSEQ multiplex PCR, the TCRdb table keeps only in-frame clones and is missing some. This table holds a few hundred thousand clones, about 75% found once. The chain has TRBV5-8 and TRBJ2-5; D is possibly TRBD2 (5 bases). This receptor was identified in a woman in her twenties or thirties in good health and CMV-seronegative. The sequencing sample was made of PBMCs. The CDR3 sequence is CASSSTWEQYF. CDR3 bases: TGTGCCAGCAGCTCGACTTGGGAGCAGTACTTC.